The 22 T cell receptor beta chains below were found in one sample sequenced in a study of identical twins. TCRdb itself ran the 5' RACE reads through MiXCR, one entry per CDR3 protein. The sample lists about 100,000 distinct CDR3 sequences, around 5.5% seen once, with approximately 12% in the top ten. The sample taken for sequencing was memory T cells sorted from blood. The receptors come from a woman aged 45 to 65 in good health.

This clonotype was detected many times. For the CDR3, the DNA is TGTGCCAGCAGCCAAGACGGGGGATTGATCACCGGGGAGCTGTTTTTT. It is translated as CASSQDGGLITGELFF. The gene calls are TRBV4-2 and TRBJ2-2; D is possibly TRBD2 (6 bases). Germline CDR1 is LGHNA and CDR2 is YNFKEQ. The CDR3 consists of 16 residues. Trimming pared 0 bases from V and 4 bases from J, leaving 12 bases between.

The chain has TRBV5-6 and TRBJ2-5; D ambiguous. The CDR3 runs to 16 residues. With 3 bases removed from V and 0 bases from J, the gap between germline ends came to 15 bases. Per germline, CDR1 SGHDT and CDR2 YYEEEE. CDR3 sequence reads: CASSSRKDVYQETQYF. CDR3 DNA sequence: TGTGCCAGCAGCTCCCGGAAGGATGTGTACCAAGAGACCCAGTACTTC.

The chain couples TRBV6-1 to TRBJ2-7; D remains unclear. The length of the CDR3 is 12 residues. V lost 2 bases and J 8 bases, leaving 10 bases between the germline ends. Germline loops: CDR1 MNHNS, CDR2 SASEGT. CDR3 loop: CASSETRTQQYF. For the CDR3, the DNA is TGTGCCAGCAGTGAAACGCGCACTCAGCAGTACTTC.

This clonotype appeared many times. The chain has TRBV6-1 and TRBJ2-1; D not resolved. Per the germline V gene, CDR1 is MNHNS and CDR2 is SASEGT. V was pared by 7 bases and J by 4 bases, with 11 bases between. The CDR3 extends over 13 amino acids. The CDR3, as DNA: TGTGCCAGCACTTCCCCGGCATACAATGAGCAGTTCTTC. It is translated as CASTSPAYNEQFF.

Notes on this clonotype: Being one base from a much bigger clone, this may be a read error. The chain employs TRBV19 and TRBJ2-2; D is possibly TRBD1 or TRBD2 (8 bases each). Germline V gene data show CDR1 as LNHDA and CDR2 as SQIVND (reference sequence). This CDR3 region has 13 residues. The CDR3 protein is CASSIQGAGGLFF. As DNA, the CDR3 is TGTGCCAGTAGTATCCAGGGGGCGGGGGGGCTGTTTTTT. Together with reference TRBV19 and TRBJ2-2, the CDR3 gives the full variable domain: DGGITQSPKYLFRKEGQNVTLSCEQNLNHDAMYWYRQDPGQGLRLIYYSQIVNDFQKGDIAEGYSVSREKKESFPLTVTSAQKNPTAFYLCASSIQGAGGLFFGEGSRLTVL.

This clonotype was counted at least ten times. CDR3 residues: CSAPQDSNYGYTF. The CDR3 DNA follows: TGCAGTGCTCCTCAGGACAGCAACTATGGCTACACCTTC. The V gene is TRBV20-1, the J gene TRBJ1-2, with D perhaps TRBD1 (6 bases). The CDR3 covers 13 residues. V lost 5 bases, J lost 2 bases, and 12 bases lay in between. CDR1 DFQATT and CDR2 SNEGSKA come from the germline V gene (reference sequence).

This clonotype was counted between two and nine times. The CDR3, as DNA: TGTGCCAGCAGCTTTCAGGGGGGCGCGGAGCCCCAGCATTTT. It codes for CASSFQGGAEPQHF. The V call is TRBV7-9, the J call TRBJ1-5, with 7 bases lining up with TRBD1. Germline trimming cut 3 bases from V and 8 bases from J; bases unmatched to any gene: 7. The CDR3 loop spans 14 amino acids. The germline V gene has CDR1 SEHNR and CDR2 FQNEAQ (reference sequence).

This clonotype was observed many times. The V call is TRBV7-3, the J call TRBJ2-7, with 7 bases fitting TRBD2. This CDR3 spans 13 amino acids. The V and J ends lost 5 bases and 4 bases, in that order; junction bases with no gene match: 5. Per germline, CDR1 SGHTA and CDR2 FQGTGA. The CDR3 loop is CASSLAAKYEQYF. The CDR3 nucleotides read TGTGCCAGCAGCCTAGCGGCCAAGTACGAGCAGTACTTC.

Ten or more counts support this clonotype. V usage is TRBV5-1 and J usage is TRBJ2-7; D may be TRBD1 or TRBD2 (5 bases each). Looked up from germline, CDR1 is SGHRS and CDR2 is YFSETQ. V was shortened by 4 bases and J by 7 bases, with 12 bases between the two germline ends. The CDR3 has 12 amino acids. The CDR3 bases are TGCGCCAGCAGCGAGGGGACGGGGGAGCAGTACTTC. This codes for CASSEGTGEQYF.

This clonotype was observed many times. The gene calls are TRBV24-1 and TRBJ2-1; 11 bases are shared with TRBD2. V lost 3 bases to trimming and J lost 8 bases; unmatched junction nucleotides: 11. The CDR3 totals 17 residues. Per germline, CDR1 KGHDR and CDR2 SFDVKD. CDR3 residues: CATSDGTSGFLIHEQFF. The CDR3 coding sequence is TGTGCCACCAGTGATGGGACTAGCGGTTTCCTTATTCATGAGCAGTTCTTC.

There are many counts of this clonotype. The rearrangement joins TRBV19 to TRBJ2-5; TRBD2 matches 14 bases. The junction had 5 bases not matched to a gene; V was cut back by 5 bases and J by 6 bases. The CDR3 is 15 residues long. Germline V CDR1 and CDR2: LNHDA, SQIVND (reference sequence). CDR3 sequence (DNA): TGTGCCAGTAGTTTTGGACTAGCGGGAGGAAAGACCCAGTACTTC. The encoded protein is CASSFGLAGGKTQYF.

This clonotype appeared a few times. V and J are TRBV20-1 and TRBJ2-1; 8 positions agree with TRBD2. Germline assignment: CDR1 DFQATT and CDR2 SNEGSKA (reference sequence). V was clipped by 5 bases and J by 0 bases; unmatched bases: 15. The CDR3 has 18 amino acids. CDR3 protein: CSAYRPTSGRSSYNEQFF. CDR3 nucleotide sequence: TGCAGTGCTTACCGGCCTACTAGCGGACGAAGCTCCTACAATGAGCAGTTCTTC.

This clonotype was seen ten or more times. The gene calls are TRBV4-1 and TRBJ1-3, with 9 bases lining up with TRBD1. Germline V gene sequence: CDR1 MGHRA, CDR2 YSYEKL. V shed 1 base and J 2 bases; nucleotides not matched to a gene: 9. The CDR3 is 18 amino acids. The CDR3 here is CASSQVPGQGMAGNTIYF. In DNA form, the CDR3 reads TGCGCCAGCAGCCAAGTACCGGGACAGGGTATGGCTGGAAACACCATATATTTT.

Ten or more counts support this clonotype. The chain uses TRBV2 and TRBJ2-6, with D possibly TRBD2 on 5 matching bases. This CDR3 is 15 amino acids long. Per germline, CDR1 SNHLY and CDR2 FYNNEI. V was shortened by 6 bases and J by 4 bases, with 13 bases between the two germline ends. The CDR3 sequence is CASRTDGEGANVLTF. The CDR3 bases are TGTGCCAGCAGAACCGACGGGGAAGGGGCCAACGTCCTGACTTTC.

A remark on this clonotype: A read error may produce the germline difference seen at one junction end. The V call is TRBV10-3, the J call TRBJ2-3; TRBD1 agrees at 7 bases. This CDR3 is 15 amino acids long. The V gene's germline CDR1 is ENHRY and CDR2 SYGVKD. The CDR3 DNA sequence: TGTGCCATCAGTGAGTCGGGGGACAGCATAGATACGCAGTATTTT. Translation gives CAISESGDSIDTQYF.

J is TRBJ2-1 and V is TRBV13, with no clear D. V gave up 7 bases and J gave up 4 bases, with 11 bases separating them. The CDR3 has 13 amino acids. Germline assignment: CDR1 PRHDT and CDR2 FYEKMQ (reference sequence). CDR3 residues: CASMRQVYNEQFF. CDR3 sequence (DNA): TGTGCCAGCATGCGGCAGGTGTACAATGAGCAGTTCTTC.

This clonotype was observed at least ten times. The chain is built from TRBV11-2 and TRBJ1-1, with D hard to call. Germline V lookup: CDR1 SGHAT, CDR2 FQNNGV. CDR3 size: 13 residues. V gave up 2 bases and J gave up 1 base, with 5 bases separating them. The CDR3, as DNA: TGTGCCAGCAGCTTACAGGAGAACACTGAAGCTTTCTTT. It translates to CASSLQENTEAFF.

This clonotype was observed at least ten times. The chain employs TRBV24-1 and TRBJ1-2; D not resolved. Germline V lookup: CDR1 KGHDR, CDR2 SFDVKD. With 0 bases removed from V and 8 bases from J, the gap between germline ends came to 18 bases. The CDR3 extends over 16 amino acids. The CDR3 spells CATSDLRASGLYGYTF. The CDR3, as DNA: TGTGCCACCAGTGATTTGCGAGCGTCTGGCTTATACGGCTACACCTTC.

Concerning this clonotype itself: A much larger clone sits a single nucleotide away, making a read error possible. This chain connects TRBV4-2 to TRBJ2-7; 8 nucleotides agree with TRBD2. This CDR3 is built from 15 residues. Germline CDR1 reads LGHNA; CDR2 reads YNFKEQ. CDR3 sequence reads: CASIQDGTSTYEQYF. DNA of the CDR3: TGTGCCAGCATCCAAGACGGGACTAGTACCTACGAGCAGTACTTC.

This clonotype was seen at least ten times. The chain recombines TRBV9 with TRBJ2-3, with D hard to call. This CDR3 has 13 residues. The V gene's germline CDR1 is SGDLS and CDR2 YYNGEE. Trimming shortened V by 4 bases and J by 4 bases, and 10 bases separated the two germline ends. CDR3 amino acids: CASSYRFSDTQYF. Here the CDR3 DNA reads TGTGCCAGCAGCTATAGGTTCTCAGATACGCAGTATTTT. Full variable domain (outside the CDR3, taken from reference TRBV9 and TRBJ2-3): DSGVTQTPKHLITATGQRVTLRCSPRSGDLSVYWYQQSLDQGLQFLIQYYNGEERAKGNILERFSAQQFPDLHSELNLSSLELGDSALYFCASSYRFSDTQYFGPGTRLTVL.

This clonotype has at least ten counts. This chain's CDR3 is CASTTPAGANEQFF. The DNA of the CDR3 is TGTGCCAGCACCACCCCAGCGGGAGCTAATGAGCAGTTCTTC. The V gene is TRBV7-8, the J gene TRBJ2-1; TRBD2 matches 8 bases. Germline CDR1 reads SGHVS; CDR2 reads FQNEAQ. Losses at the gene ends were 7 bases for V and 7 bases for J; bases not matched to a gene: 9. The CDR3 extends over 14 amino acids.

This chain joins TRBV3-1 and TRBJ2-7; no firm D call. Trimming left V 1 base short and J 0 bases short, with 7 bases between. The CDR3 consists of 14 residues. Looked up from germline, CDR1 is LGHDT and CDR2 is YNNKEL (reference sequence). CDR3 DNA sequence: TGTGCCAGCAGCCAAGTCCGATACTCCTACGAGCAGTACTTC. This translates into CASSQVRYSYEQYF.